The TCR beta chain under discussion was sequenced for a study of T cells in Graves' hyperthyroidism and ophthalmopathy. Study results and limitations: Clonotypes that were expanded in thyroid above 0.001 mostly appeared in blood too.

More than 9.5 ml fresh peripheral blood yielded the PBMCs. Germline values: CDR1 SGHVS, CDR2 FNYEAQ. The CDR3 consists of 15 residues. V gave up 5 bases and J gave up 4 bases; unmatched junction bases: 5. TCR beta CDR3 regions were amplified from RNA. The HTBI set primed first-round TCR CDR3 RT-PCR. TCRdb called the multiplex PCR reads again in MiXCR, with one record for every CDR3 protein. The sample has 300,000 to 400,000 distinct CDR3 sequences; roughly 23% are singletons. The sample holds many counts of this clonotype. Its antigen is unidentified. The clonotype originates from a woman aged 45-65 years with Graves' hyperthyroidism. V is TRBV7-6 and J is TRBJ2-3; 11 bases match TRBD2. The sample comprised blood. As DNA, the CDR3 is TGTGCCAGCAGCGCAACTAGCGGGAGCGCAGATACGCAGTATTTT. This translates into CASSATSGSADTQYF.